Listed here are 3 T cell receptor beta chains from one sample, sequenced in a study of blood T cell repertoires in COVID-19. Repertoires were generated with immunoSEQ multiplex PCR, while TCRdb's copy carries only in-frame clones and drops some. The sample carries tens of thousands of clones, roughly 82% recorded once. Specimen: peripheral blood. The receptors were sampled from a human donor in a cohort sampled during active COVID-19.

The count of this clone is one. The rearrangement uses TRBV6-1 and TRBJ2-3; 11 nucleotides align to TRBD2. The germline gives CDR1 MNHNS, CDR2 SASEGT. This CDR3 is 16 amino acids long. The V and J ends lost 4 bases and 4 bases, in that order; junction bases with no gene match: 7. CDR3 amino acids: CASSVLAGGSSDTQYF. For the CDR3, the DNA is TGTGCCAGCAGTGTTTTAGCGGGGGGGTCGTCAGATACGCAGTATTTT.

This sequence joins TRBV9 and TRBJ1-3; D unclear. The CDR3 runs 14 residues. Germline CDR1 is SGDLS and CDR2 is YYNGEE. V was pared by 0 bases and J by 7 bases, with 11 bases between. The CDR3 nucleotides read TGTGCCAGCAGCGTAGCATCGGGATTGAACACCATATATTTT. Translation gives CASSVASGLNTIYF.

The chain combines TRBV4-2 with TRBJ1-2; a possible D gene is TRBD1 (6 bases). Germline CDR1 LGHNA, CDR2 YNFKEQ. CDR3 length equals 15 residues. Trimming removed 1 base at V and 4 bases at J, with 13 bases between. This chain's CDR3 is CASSQGRSGAYGYTF. The CDR3 DNA reads TGTGCCAGCAGCCAAGGCAGATCAGGGGCCTATGGCTACACCTTC.